One sample yielded the 4 T cell receptor beta chains listed below, sequenced in a study of T cells in Graves' hyperthyroidism and ophthalmopathy. Amplified TCR beta CDR3 regions came from RNA transcripts. First-round RT-PCR targeting the TCR CDR3 was performed with the HTBI primer set. TCRdb passed the multiplex PCR reads through MiXCR, listing each CDR3 protein once. The sample yields about 600,000 distinct CDR3 sequences, 14% seen once. The sample comprised blood. The source is a woman aged 18-29 years with Graves' ophthalmopathy.

There are many counts of this clonotype. A read error may account for a junction end that differs from germline. The chain is built from TRBV7-7 and TRBJ1-5, with D possibly TRBD1 on 5 matching bases. CDR3 length: 16 residues. Germline lookup yields CDR1 SSHAT and CDR2 FNYEAQ (reference sequence). The CDR3: CASRSHSGDGNQPQHF. For the CDR3, the DNA is TGTGCTAGCAGATCCCACTCGGGGGACGGCAATCAGCCCCAGCATTTT.

The V call is TRBV7-9, the J call TRBJ1-1; D remains ambiguous. Germline V gene sequence: CDR1 SEHNR, CDR2 FQNEAQ (reference sequence). This CDR3 has 13 amino acids. The V gene lost 7 bases and the J gene lost 4 bases, with 13 bases spanning the gap. DNA of the CDR3: TGTGCCAGCACCCCGGTCCGGGTCACTGAAGCTTTCTTT. Translating gives CASTPVRVTEAFF.

This clonotype showed up many times. This chain links TRBV10-3 with TRBJ2-1, with D perhaps matching TRBD2 (6 bases). The V gene lost 4 bases and the J gene lost 0 bases, with 10 bases spanning the gap. Germline V gives CDR1 ENHRY, CDR2 SYGVKD. The CDR3 runs to 15 residues. The CDR3 reads CAISGGEDSYNEQFF. The CDR3, as DNA: TGTGCCATCAGTGGGGGGGAAGACTCCTACAATGAGCAGTTCTTC.

V usage is TRBV7-9 and J usage is TRBJ2-7, with 7 nucleotides matching TRBD1. From germline, CDR1 is SEHNR and CDR2 FQNEAQ (reference sequence). The CDR3 spans 16 residues. V gave up 1 base and J gave up 5 bases; unmatched junction bases: 11. CDR3 sequence reads: CASSLEYGQAPDEQYF. CDR3 nucleotides: TGTGCCAGCAGCTTAGAATACGGACAGGCTCCCGACGAGCAGTACTTC.